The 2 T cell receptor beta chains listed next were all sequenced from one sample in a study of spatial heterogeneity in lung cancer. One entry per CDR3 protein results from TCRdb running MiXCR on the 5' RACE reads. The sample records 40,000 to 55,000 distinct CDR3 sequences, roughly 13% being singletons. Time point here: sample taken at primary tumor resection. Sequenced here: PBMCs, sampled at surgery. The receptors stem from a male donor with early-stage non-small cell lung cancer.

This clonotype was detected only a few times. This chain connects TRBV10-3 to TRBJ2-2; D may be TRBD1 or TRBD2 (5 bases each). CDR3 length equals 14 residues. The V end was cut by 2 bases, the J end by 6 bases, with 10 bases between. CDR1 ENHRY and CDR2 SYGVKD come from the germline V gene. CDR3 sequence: CAISEGTSPGELFF. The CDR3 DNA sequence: TGTGCCATCAGTGAGGGGACCAGCCCCGGGGAGCTGTTTTTT.

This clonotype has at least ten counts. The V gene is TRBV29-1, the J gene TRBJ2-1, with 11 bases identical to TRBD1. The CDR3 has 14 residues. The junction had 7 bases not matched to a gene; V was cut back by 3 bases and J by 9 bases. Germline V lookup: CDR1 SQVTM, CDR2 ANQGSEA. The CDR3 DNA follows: TGCAGCGTTGACCCCGGGACAGGGGGGGTTGAGCAGTTCTTC. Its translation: CSVDPGTGGVEQFF.